This record covers a single T cell receptor (beta chain). In this sample, this clonotype turned up many times. Its antigen remains undetermined. No much larger clone is present one base from it, and per-base qualities are unavailable. These data come from a study of Graves' ophthalmopathy and Graves' hyperthyroidism (dated by TCRdb to 2017 to 2018). About the study as a whole: Hyperthyroidism was considered stable if no progression to ophthalmopathy occurred within 18 months of follow-up. In total, around 140 blood samples were TCR-sequenced: 43 ophthalmopathy, approximately 75 hyperthyroidism and about 17 hyperthyroidism-to-ophthalmopathy patients. An independent validation cohort was composed of some 19 hyperthyroidism patients and about 16 patients who later progressed from hyperthyroidism to ophthalmopathy. To tell Graves' ophthalmopathy apart from Graves' hyperthyroidism, and to predict which patients would progress to ophthalmopathy, the study relied on TCR beta repertoire signatures. In more than five hyperthyroidism patients, T-cell repertoires of thyroid tissue and blood were compared. To explore V-J signatures distinguishing ophthalmopathy from hyperthyroidism, a discovery set of some 100 patients (about 43 ophthalmopathy, some 57 stable hyperthyroidism) was enrolled. After sampling, hyperthyroidism patients received methimazole starting at 30 mg daily, and ophthalmopathy patients received high-dose intravenous methylprednisolone. Here is what the overall study found, with its caveats: Ophthalmopathy was separated from stable hyperthyroidism by the 13-signature model with roughly 90% sensitivity and less than 82% specificity in cross-validation and with 80%/75% in the test set. Most expanded thyroid clonotypes with a frequency above 0.001 also appeared in blood, which suggests that blood repertoires may reflect the immune response in the thyroid. In validation, the model predicted ophthalmopathy progression with 55% to 71% sensitivity and less than 80% specificity; more than ten predicted patients were CT-confirmed with GO in a median of around 6.5 months. Sample size was not statistically predetermined, and group allocation was not concealed from the investigators.

Via the germline V gene, CDR1 is SGHRS and CDR2 YFSETQ. The CDR3 contains 12 residues, cysteine and phenylalanine counted. Here the CDR3 DNA is all that survives: 36 bases in frame from base 1. V loses 5 bases, J loses 1 base, and the germline ends lie 6 bases apart. The hyperthyroidism patients were 18 to 65 years old and newly diagnosed, with a disease duration of less than 2 months. Patients with other autoimmune diseases, uncontrolled infections, pregnancy or lactation were excluded. Clinical symptoms, serum thyroxine, TRAb, thyroid ultrasound and orbital computed tomography were used for diagnosis. Total RNA was extracted using Trizol reagent, and RNA quality was checked on an Agilent 2100 Bioanalyzer. For repertoire sequencing, the TCR beta CDR3 regions were amplified from RNA transcripts. The first round of RT-PCR was done with HTBI primers and the Qiagen OneStep RT-PCR kit, and was followed by a second round of multiplex PCR, then size selection and purification. Libraries were sequenced on an Illumina HiSeq2000 using paired-end 100 bp reads. The paper's data handling went like this. SOAPnuke was used to process the reads, removing any read that contained adapters or uncalled bases, had a mean Phred below 15, or lacked an exact match to the constant primer or identifier. High-quality paired reads were merged with COPE v1.2.5. Unique nucleotide sequences were defined as clonotypes and aligned to IMGT TRB V, D and J references using MiTCR v1.1. Analysis was restricted to V-J combinations with a frequency above 0.0001, which covered about 99% of repertoires. For each V-J combination, a TCR clonal expansion and chaos score was defined as the ratio of F50 clonal expansion to chaos observed in the TCRdist matrix. Welch's t-statistics and random forest were used to narrow the features down to 13 V-J combinations, which were then fed into a naive Bayes classifier. Thyroid-blood repertoire similarity was quantified with the Morisita-Horn index. TCRdb reprocessing: public reads trimmed at Q25 with fastp, clones called with MiXCR, in-frame beta chains kept. Every entry covers one CDR3 protein and lists the most common genes and DNA from its rows. It is TCRdb's table, rather than the study itself, that gives the V and J calls and clone size. This sample is represented by over a million distinct CDR3 sequences; approximately 35% of them were singletons. Clones ranked in the top ten supply approximately 10% of the sample.

Rearrangement joined TRBV5-1 to TRBJ1-1; a confident D gene designation cannot be given. The sequenced material came from peripheral blood or thyroid tissue (not recorded which). The TCR sequence derives from an adult man with Graves' hyperthyroidism. CDR3 loop: CASREKNTEAFF. The base sequence is TGCGCCAGCAGAGAGAAGAACACTGAAGCTTTCTTT. The CDR3, completed at both ends by the reference TRBV5-1 and TRBJ1-1 genes, gives the full variable domain KAGVTQTPRYLIKTRGQQVTLSCSPISGHRSVSWYQQTPGQGLQFLFEYFSETQRNKGNFPGRFSGRQFSNSRSEMNVSTLELGDSALYLCASREKNTEAFFGQGTRLTVV.